This TCR beta chain derives from a study of blood T cell repertoires in COVID-19. With respect to this clone: Sequence at one end of the junction differs from germline and may be a read error.

CDR3 length: 13 residues. Sequenced by immunoSEQ multiplex PCR; TCRdb stores in-frame clones only, minus some. The table includes some 150,000 clones, about 80% detected once. Sequenced material: peripheral blood. The TCR sequence derives from a human donor in a cohort sampled during active COVID-19. The V and J genes are TRBV12-3 or TRBV12-4 and TRBJ1-1; D possibly corresponds to TRBD1 (5 bases). The CDR3 nucleotides are TGTGCCAACAGTTTATGGGGGGACACTGAAGCTTTCTTT. This encodes CANSLWGDTEAFF.